The clone carrying this T cell receptor (beta chain) appeared once. The data were obtained in a study of blood T cell repertoires in COVID-19. The overall study: The United States, Italy and Spain were the sources of the acute and convalescent COVID-19 samples. The cDNA or gDNA used as material had been derived from T cells, B-cell-depleted T cells, or PBMCs.

Methods used by the authors: Using reference gene primer amplification, nucleated cell counts were estimated. Produced via immunoSEQ multiplex PCR; TCRdb's table is partial and in-frame only. V and J calls and clone size are given by that table; D and trimming were obtained from the DNA. The repertoire consists of 63,000 or so clones, with roughly four fifths occurring once and the leading ten covering roughly an eighth. The clonotype originates from a human donor in a cohort sampled during active COVID-19. Specimen: peripheral blood.

The CDR3 protein is CASSTQGGNEKLFF. As DNA, the CDR3 is TGTGCCAGCAGTACCCAGGGGGGTAATGAAAAACTGTTTTTT. The chain has TRBV6-5 and TRBJ1-4; TRBD1 matches at 7 bases. Germline V gene lookup returns CDR1 MNHEY and CDR2 SVGAGI. The CDR3 is made up of 14 amino acids. V was pared by 5 bases and J by 4 bases, with 4 bases of the junction left unmatched.